The 22 T cell receptor beta chains below were found in one sample sequenced in a study of blood T cell repertoires in COVID-19. The repertoire was sequenced with immunoSEQ multiplex PCR; TCRdb's copy has only in-frame clones and lacks some. The table lists 270,000 or so clones, roughly 90% of them singletons. The specimen was peripheral blood. Source of these receptors: a woman in her sixties or seventies with COVID-19, enrolled during active disease.

DNA for the CDR3: TGTGCCAGCAGCTTAGAGGTAGCGGGGGGGCTTAGAGATACGCAGTATTTT. Translating it yields CASSLEVAGGLRDTQYF. The chain has TRBV7-2 and TRBJ2-3, with 11 bases that match TRBD2. After removal of 1 base from V and 5 bases from J, the junction contained 8 bases not matched to a gene. In germline, CDR1 is SGHTA, CDR2 FQGNSA. CDR3 length: 17 residues.

This rearrangement joins TRBV11-2 to TRBJ2-7, with TRBD1 matching 9 bases. In germline, CDR1 is SGHAT, CDR2 FQNNGV. The CDR3 consists of 14 residues. V trimming: 6 bases; J trimming: 1 base; junction bases outside the gene matches: 4. In DNA, the CDR3 is TGTGCCAGCAGTTCCGGGACAGGGTCCTACGAGCAGTACTTC. Translated, it gives CASSSGTGSYEQYF.

The sample holds a few counts of this clone. This chain connects TRBV6-2 or TRBV6-3 to TRBJ2-3; TRBD2 matches at 9 bases. V trimming: 2 bases; J trimming: 2 bases; junction bases outside the gene matches: 5. The CDR3 sequence is 16 residues long. Germline lookup yields CDR1 MNHEY and CDR2 SVGEGT. The CDR3 DNA reads TGTGCCAGCAGTTACACTTTAGCGGGGGTCACAGATACGCAGTATTTT. Translating it yields CASSYTLAGVTDTQYF.

This clone has a single count. CDR3 region: CASSPRAVLNYGYTF. For the CDR3, the DNA is TGTGCCAGCAGCCCCAGGGCAGTTCTTAACTATGGCTACACCTTC. The V and J genes are TRBV7-9 and TRBJ1-2; D may be TRBD1 (5 bases). The CDR3 extends over 15 amino acids. The V end lost 5 bases, the J end lost 1 base, and 14 bases lay between the germline ends. CDR1 and CDR2 from the germline V gene are SEHNR and FQNEAQ (reference sequence).

The chain is built from TRBV7-3 and TRBJ1-2; tentative D call: TRBD1 (5 bases). Germline-derived CDR1 and CDR2 are SGHTA and FQGTGA. The CDR3 covers 15 residues. The V gene lost 6 bases and the J gene lost 8 bases, with 22 bases spanning the gap. The DNA of the CDR3 is TGTGCCAGCAGACGCCGCGGGGGAAGAGGGAAAGGCTACACCTTC. Translated, it gives CASRRRGGRGKGYTF.

The gene calls are TRBV7-3 and TRBJ2-7; perhaps TRBD2 as D (5 bases). V dropped 1 base and J dropped 3 bases, with 13 bases sitting between them. The CDR3 length is 15 residues. Germline V lookup: CDR1 SGHTA, CDR2 FQGTGA. The CDR3 DNA sequence: TGTGCCAGCAGCTTAATGGGTGGCGGGCTCTACGAGCAGTACTTC. It encodes CASSLMGGGLYEQYF.

The V and J genes are TRBV11-2 and TRBJ2-2; D call uncertain. CDR1 is SGHAT, CDR2 FQNNGV, per germline. The CDR3 totals 15 residues. V was pared by 1 base and J by 6 bases, with 12 bases between. The CDR3 spells CASSLVQQHAGELFF. The CDR3 DNA follows: TGTGCCAGCAGCTTAGTCCAACAGCATGCCGGGGAGCTGTTTTTT.

This clone came up a few times. V and J are TRBV7-2 and TRBJ1-5, with D uncertain. CDR3 length: 15 amino acids. V was clipped by 2 bases and J by 3 bases, with 11 bases between them. Looked up from germline, CDR1 is SGHTA and CDR2 is FQGNSA. The CDR3 DNA follows: TGTGCCAGCAGCTTAATCGGTGGTCTCAATCAGCCCCAGCATTTT. Encoded protein: CASSLIGGLNQPQHF.

The rearrangement uses TRBV29-1 and TRBJ1-2; perhaps TRBD1 as D (6 bases). V lost 4 bases to trimming and J lost 2 bases, with 17 bases between them. There are 15 residues in the CDR3. Germline V CDR1 and CDR2: SQVTM, ANQGSEA. CDR3 nucleotide sequence: TGCAGCGTTGGTACAGGGACAAGGGCGAACTATGGCTACACCTTC. Translating gives CSVGTGTRANYGYTF.

The V gene is TRBV5-1, the J gene TRBJ2-2; 13 bases are shared with TRBD2. This CDR3 is 16 amino acids long. CDR1 is SGHRS, CDR2 YFSETQ, per germline. The junction had 7 bases not matched to a gene; V was cut back by 5 bases and J by 6 bases. The CDR3 bases are TGCGCCAGCAGGCTGACTAGCGGGGGGTCGGCCGGGGAGCTGTTTTTT. As protein: CASRLTSGGSAGELFF. Using reference TRBV5-1 and TRBJ2-2 for the parts outside the CDR3, the full variable domain is KAGVTQTPRYLIKTRGQQVTLSCSPISGHRSVSWYQQTPGQGLQFLFEYFSETQRNKGNFPGRFSGRQFSNSRSEMNVSTLELGDSALYLCASRLTSGGSAGELFFGEGSRLTVL.

The rearrangement uses TRBV11-2 and TRBJ1-2, with a tentative D call TRBD1 (5 bases). Germline CDR1 reads SGHAT; CDR2 reads FQNNGV. Trimming stripped 5 bases from V and 0 bases from J, with 13 bases between. The CDR3 is 15 amino acids. CDR3 coding DNA: TGTGCCAGCAGCCCCACCCAGGGAACTAACTATGGCTACACCTTC. It translates to CASSPTQGTNYGYTF.

To note about this clone: Other DNA sequences from this sample encode an identical CDR3 as well. This chain joins TRBV7-2 and TRBJ2-3; D not certain. V was shortened by 1 base and J by 5 bases, with 7 bases between the two germline ends. The germline V gene has CDR1 SGHTA and CDR2 FQGNSA. The CDR3 sequence is 13 residues long. The CDR3 sequence: CASSLGGRDTQYF. Here the CDR3 DNA reads TGTGCCAGCAGCTTAGGTGGCAGAGATACGCAGTATTTT.

The V and J genes are TRBV7-9 and TRBJ2-7; 9 bases are shared with TRBD1. This CDR3 contains 14 residues. The germline V gene has CDR1 SEHNR and CDR2 FQNEAQ (reference sequence). The V gene end was trimmed by 4 bases and the J gene end by 3 bases; junction bases not matched to a gene: 4. CDR3 sequence (DNA): TGTGCCAGCAGCTCCGGGACAGGGATCTACGAGCAGTACTTC. Protein: CASSSGTGIYEQYF.

The chain couples TRBV11-2 to TRBJ2-7; 7 positions agree with TRBD1. J was trimmed by 2 bases and V by 3 bases; bases with no gene match: 1. CDR1 and CDR2 (germline): SGHAT, FQNNGV. This CDR3 is built from 13 residues. The CDR3, as DNA: TGTGCCAGCAGCTTCGGACAGGCCTACGAGCAGTACTTC. It is translated as CASSFGQAYEQYF.

In nucleotides, the CDR3 is TGTGCCAGCAGCTTTTACAGCGGGCAGGGGGAAAATGAGCAGTTCTTC. This codes for CASSFYSGQGENEQFF. The J gene is TRBJ2-1, the V gene TRBV7-3, with D maybe TRBD1 (7 bases). CDR1 and CDR2 (germline): SGHTA, FQGTGA. The V gene lost 3 bases and the J gene lost 7 bases, with 19 bases spanning the gap. The CDR3 is made up of 16 amino acids.

This clone was detected once. The rearrangement joins TRBV3-1 (or the pseudogene TRBV3-2) to TRBJ1-2, with no clear D. CDR3 length: 13 amino acids. From germline, CDR1 is LGHDT and CDR2 YNNKEL (reference sequence). V was pared by 1 base and J by 6 bases, with 9 bases between. CDR3 sequence reads: CASSQVAGHGYTF. The CDR3 coding sequence is TGTGCCAGCAGCCAAGTGGCTGGCCATGGCTACACCTTC.

The J gene is TRBJ1-6, the V gene TRBV7-6; no clear D. The CDR3 is 14 residues long. Germline V gene lookup returns CDR1 SGHVS and CDR2 FNYEAQ. V lost 0 bases to trimming and J lost 6 bases, with 6 bases between them. CDR3 sequence: CASSLAHSNSPLHF. For the CDR3, the DNA is TGTGCCAGCAGCTTAGCGCACAGTAATTCACCCCTCCACTTT. Complete variable domain (other parts from reference TRBV7-6 and TRBJ1-6): GAGVSQSPRYKVTKRGQDVALRCDPISGHVSLYWYRQALGQGPEFLTYFNYEAQQDKSGLPNDRFSAERPEGSISTLTIQRTEQRDSAMYRCASSLAHSNSPLHFGNGTRLTVT.

This chain joins TRBV9 and TRBJ1-1; possibly TRBD1 for D (6 bases). V was shortened by 4 bases and J by 3 bases, with 16 bases between the two germline ends. The CDR3 extends over 15 amino acids. Germline V gene lookup returns CDR1 SGDLS and CDR2 YYNGEE. CDR3 bases: TGTGCCAGCAGCCCCGCCGGCGGGGGCCACACTGAAGCTTTCTTT. Encoded protein: CASSPAGGGHTEAFF. The variable domain in full, completed from reference TRBV9 and TRBJ1-1, reads DSGVTQTPKHLITATGQRVTLRCSPRSGDLSVYWYQQSLDQGLQFLIQYYNGEERAKGNILERFSAQQFPDLHSELNLSSLELGDSALYFCASSPAGGGHTEAFFGQGTRLTVV.

The chain combines TRBV19 with TRBJ1-5; possibly TRBD1 for D (6 bases). The CDR3 runs 17 residues. V was trimmed by 3 bases and J by 2 bases, leaving 17 bases between them. Germline CDR1 reads LNHDA; CDR2 reads SQIVND (reference sequence). Here the CDR3 DNA reads TGTGCCAGTAGTATTACGGGACACTTAGGTGGCAATCAGCCCCAGCATTTT. Encoded protein: CASSITGHLGGNQPQHF.

The genes are TRBV7-9 and TRBJ1-1; D is possibly TRBD1 (6 bases). V lost 3 bases and J 0 bases, leaving 11 bases between the germline ends. The CDR3 is made up of 15 amino acids. The germline V gene encodes CDR1 SEHNR and CDR2 FQNEAQ (reference sequence). In nucleotides, the CDR3 is TGTGCCAGCAGCTTTGACAGGCCACTGAACACTGAAGCTTTCTTT. Its translation: CASSFDRPLNTEAFF.

The chain links TRBV27 to TRBJ1-1; TRBD1 is a possible D gene (5 bases). The CDR3 spans 14 residues. Between the trimmed V and J ends, which lost 1 base and 4 bases, there was a span of 10 bases. CDR1 and CDR2 from the germline V gene are MNHEY and SMNVEV (reference sequence). Here the CDR3 DNA reads TGTGCCAGCAGTTTATGGGGGGGTACCACTGAAGCTTTCTTT. It encodes CASSLWGGTTEAFF.

The V gene is TRBV11-2, the J gene TRBJ2-1; 7 positions agree with TRBD1. V was pared by 2 bases and J by 6 bases, with 10 bases of the junction left unmatched. From germline, CDR1 is SGHAT and CDR2 FQNNGV. The CDR3 consists of 16 residues. CDR3 region: CASSLRPDDRVNEQFF. The CDR3 DNA sequence: TGTGCCAGCAGCTTACGTCCCGATGACAGGGTCAATGAGCAGTTCTTC.